These T cell receptor beta chains were read from a single sample in a study of PD-1 blockade in classical Hodgkin lymphoma. TCRdb's table, derived via immunoSEQ multiplex PCR, lists solely in-frame clones and lacks some. This table holds about 9,900 clones, approximately 90% found once. The source was peripheral blood mononuclear cells (PBMCs), collected at baseline. All receptors derive from a human donor with classical Hodgkin lymphoma. Each CDR3 is given with its conserved first and last residue. A D gene is named only where the DNA matches it firmly. Clone sizes are given selectively: once, few, many, or a class where the clone is expanded.

D gene,CDR3 length,J gene,V gene,clone size,CDR3 DNA,CDR3 protein
.,13,TRBJ2-1,TRBV7-2,.,TGTGCCAGCAGTCGCCGAGGATCGATGAGGCAGTTCTTC,CASSRRGSMRQFF
.,13,TRBJ2-5,TRBV5-1,once,TGCGCCAGCAGCTTGGTTGGGGAAGAGACCCAGTACTTC,CASSLVGEETQYF
.,18,TRBJ1-3,TRBV4-1,.,TGCGCCAGCAGCCAAGTCGACATGGGCTTTCCGAGGGGAAACACCATATATTTT,CASSQVDMGFPRGNTIYF
.,14,TRBJ2-3,TRBV6-1,once,TGTGCCAGCAGTGGGGTAGCGGTTATAGATACGCAGTATTTT,CASSGVAVIDTQYF
TRBD2,15,TRBJ2-1,TRBV5-6,.,TGTGCCAGCACCACTCTAGCGGGGACGGGAAATGAGCAGTTCTTC,CASTTLAGTGNEQFF
TRBD2,16,TRBJ2-2,TRBV27,.,TGTGCCAGCAGTTTACAATTCGGGAGGGCCTCCGGGGAGCTGTTTTTT,CASSLQFGRASGELFF
.,19,TRBJ2-1,TRBV11-3,.,TGTGCCAGCAGCTTAAGAAAACAAGCGGGTTTAAGCTCCTACAATGAGCAGTTCTTC,CASSLRKQAGLSSYNEQFF
.,12,TRBJ2-5,TRBV4-2,few,TGTGCCAGCAGCCAAGATACAGGGACCCAGTACTTC,CASSQDTGTQYF
.,10,TRBJ2-3,TRBV2,.,TGTGCCAGCAAGCTAGATACGCAGTATTTT,CASKLDTQYF
TRBD2,15,TRBJ2-1,TRBV11-3,once,TGTGCCAGCAGCGCTTACTTTAGCGGGAGGGTTATGCAGTTCTTC,CASSAYFSGRVMQFF
.,15,TRBJ2-5,TRBV11-2,.,TGTGCCAGCAGCCCTTCTGAGGGGCGCATCGGGACCCAGTACTTC,CASSPSEGRIGTQYF
.,17,TRBJ1-2,TRBV19,.,TGTGCCAGTAGTATTATAACCCGACAGTGGGCTTGGTACGGCTACACCTTC,CASSIITRQWAWYGYTF
.,14,TRBJ1-2,TRBV7-9,.,TGTGCCAGCAGCTTGGGAGACAGGCCCAGTGGCTACACCTTC,CASSLGDRPSGYTF
.,15,TRBJ1-3,TRBV19,.,TGTGCCAGTAGTATAGGAGGAGGACCTGGAACCACCATATATTTT,CASSIGGGPGTTIYF
TRBD1,15,TRBJ1-4,TRBV25-1,once,TGTGCCAGCAGTGACCACCGGGACAGTTATGAAAAACTGTTTTTT,CASSDHRDSYEKLFF
TRBD1,16,TRBJ1-2,TRBV5-4,.,TGTGCCAGCAGCTTGGAAAGGGGGCGAAGTAACTATGGCTACACCTTC,CASSLERGRSNYGYTF
.,14,TRBJ2-2,TRBV7-8,.,TGTGCCAGCAGCGGTCAGGGGAACACCGGGGAGCTGTTTTTT,CASSGQGNTGELFF
.,12,TRBJ2-2,TRBV2,.,TGTGCCAGTCAGCGGCACACCGGGGAGCTGTTTTTT,CASQRHTGELFF
.,12,TRBJ1-5,TRBV27,.,TGTGCCAGCAGTTTTTTGAATCAGCCCCAGCATTTT,CASSFLNQPQHF
.,14,TRBJ1-5,TRBV2,.,TGTGCCAGCAGCCCCGCGGGGGGGCGGGAGGCCCAGCATTTT,CASSPAGGREAQHF
TRBD1,16,TRBJ1-2,TRBV5-4,.,TGTGCCAACAGCATGGAGGGGACAGGGGTGAACTATGGCTACACCTTC,CANSMEGTGVNYGYTF
.,16,TRBJ1-2,TRBV27,few,TGTGCCAGCAGCACCTTCAGGGGTCAACTTAACTATGGCTACACCTTC,CASSTFRGQLNYGYTF
TRBD1,14,TRBJ1-1,TRBV7-9,.,TGTGCCAGCAGCTTGAGGGACAGGAACACTGAAGCTTTCTTT,CASSLRDRNTEAFF
.,14,TRBJ2-7,TRBV11-1,.,TGTGCCAGCAGCCCCAGTGGGACTTCCTACGAGCAGTACTTC,CASSPSGTSYEQYF
.,14,TRBJ2-5,TRBV25-1,.,TGTGCCAGCAGTGAATTGGGGGAGGAGGGGACCCAGTACTTC,CASSELGEEGTQYF
TRBD1,13,TRBJ2-5,TRBV2,once,TGTGCCAGCACCGTCGACAGGGAAGGGACCCAGTACTTC,CASTVDREGTQYF
.,18,TRBJ2-4,TRBV5-6,.,TGTGCCAGCAGCTACCTCAGGGGAAATAGGACGGCCAAAAACATTCAGTACTTC,CASSYLRGNRTAKNIQYF
.,14,TRBJ1-1,TRBV30,.,TGTGCCTGGAGTGTATTGCGGGATTACACTGAAGCTTTCTTT,CAWSVLRDYTEAFF
TRBD2,14,TRBJ2-7,TRBV7-2,.,TGTGCCAGCAGCCATAGCGGGAGAGGGTACGAGCAGTACTTC,CASSHSGRGYEQYF
.,15,TRBJ1-1,TRBV29-1,once,TGCAGCGTTGCGGGACAACTGATAATGAACACTGAAGCTTTCTTT,CSVAGQLIMNTEAFF
.,13,TRBJ1-3,TRBV29-1,.,TGCAGCGTTGAGATTCTTCGCGGAAACACCATATATTTT,CSVEILRGNTIYF
TRBD1,14,TRBJ1-2,TRBV2,once,TGTGCCAGCAGAACCGGGACAGGGGGGTATGGCTACACCTTC,CASRTGTGGYGYTF
.,17,TRBJ1-3,TRBV25-1,.,TGTGCCAGCAGTGAATTTCGGTCCGCGACCTCTGGAAACACCATATATTTT,CASSEFRSATSGNTIYF
.,15,TRBJ2-7,TRBV7-9,.,TGTGCCAGCAGCTTATTTCCAGGGAACTCCTACGAGCAGTACTTC,CASSLFPGNSYEQYF
TRBD1,16,TRBJ1-1,TRBV19,.,TGTGCCAGTAGTATCCTCCCCTGGACAGGGCGAACTGAAGCTTTCTTT,CASSILPWTGRTEAFF
TRBD2,16,TRBJ2-2,TRBV7-7,.,TGTGCTAGCAGCTTAGGAGCGGGAGGGCACACCGGGGAGCTGTTTTTT,CASSLGAGGHTGELFF
.,14,TRBJ2-7,TRBV6-1,.,TGTGCCAGCAGTGAAGCGGGAGGTCCGGAGGAGCAGTACTTC,CASSEAGGPEEQYF
TRBD2,14,TRBJ2-7,TRBV7-9,.,TGTGCCGCGGAGACTAGCGGGAGCTCCTACGAGCAGTACTTC,CAAETSGSSYEQYF
TRBD2,15,TRBJ2-2,TRBV11-3,once,TGTGCCAGCAGCCGACTAGCGGGAGGCACCGGGGAGCTGTTTTTT,CASSRLAGGTGELFF
.,12,TRBJ2-1,TRBV6-1,once,TGTGCCAGCTTGGTCGGAGTAGTCTTTATGGTCTTC,CASLVGVVFMVF
.,17,TRBJ1-3,TRBV5-5,.,TGTGCCAGCAGCTTGTTGGTGGGACCCGACTCTGGAAACACCATATATTTT,CASSLLVGPDSGNTIYF
TRBD2,16,TRBJ2-3,TRBV5-1,.,TGCGCCAGCAGCCCTGGACTAGCGGGAGGGCTAAATACGCAGTATTTT,CASSPGLAGGLNTQYF
.,17,TRBJ2-7,TRBV2,.,TGTGCCAGCACAGGGGGCTTATATAGCGGGAGTCCCTACGAGCAGTACTTC,CASTGGLYSGSPYEQYF
TRBD2,16,TRBJ2-1,TRBV7-3,.,TGTGCCAGCAGCCCGGGGACTAGCGGGAGGGACTACGAGCAGTTCTTC,CASSPGTSGRDYEQFF
.,12,TRBJ1-5,TRBV28,.,TGTGCCAGCAGTTTATTGGGACAGCCCCAGCATTTT,CASSLLGQPQHF
TRBD2,16,TRBJ2-2,TRBV29-1,few,TGCAGCTCTGAGTTGTCTAGCGGGAGTAGGGCCGGGGAGCTGTTTTTT,CSSELSSGSRAGELFF
TRBD1,16,TRBJ1-5,TRBV10-3,.,TGTGCCATCAGTGAGCGGGCCAGGGGGAGCAATCAGCCCCAGCATTTT,CAISERARGSNQPQHF
.,15,TRBJ2-7,TRBV6-1,.,TGTGCCAGCAGTGAGCAGACAGGAAGCTCCTACGAGCAGTACTTC,CASSEQTGSSYEQYF
.,16,TRBJ1-3,TRBV10-3,.,TGTGCCATCAGTGAGTTAGACCACATCTCTGGAAACACCATATATTTT,CAISELDHISGNTIYF
.,14,TRBJ2-3,TRBV15,.,TGTGCCACCAGCAGAGATAAGGACGCGGATACGCAGTATTTT,CATSRDKDADTQYF
.,16,TRBJ2-1,TRBV5-1,.,TGCGCCAGCAGCTTGGGTACGGGGGTATCCTACAATGAGCAGTTCTTC,CASSLGTGVSYNEQFF
.,14,TRBJ1-5,TRBV5-6,.,TGTGCCAGCACCCGCAGTCAACTCAATCAGCCCCAGCATTTT,CASTRSQLNQPQHF